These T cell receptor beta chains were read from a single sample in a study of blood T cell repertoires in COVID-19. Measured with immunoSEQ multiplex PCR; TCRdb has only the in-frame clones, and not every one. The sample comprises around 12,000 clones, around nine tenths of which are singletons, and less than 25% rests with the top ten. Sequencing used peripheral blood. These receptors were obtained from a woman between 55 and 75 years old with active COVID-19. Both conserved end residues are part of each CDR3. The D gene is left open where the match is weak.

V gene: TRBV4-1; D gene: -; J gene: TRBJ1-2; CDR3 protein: CASSQGEKVWGGYTF; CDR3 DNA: TGCGCCAGCAGCCAAGGTGAGAAAGTCTGGGGCGGCTACACCTTC
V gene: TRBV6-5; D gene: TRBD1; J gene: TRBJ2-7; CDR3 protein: CASSYLQTGGPGEQYF; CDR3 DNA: TGTGCCAGCAGTTACCTACAGACAGGGGGCCCGGGTGAGCAGTACTTC
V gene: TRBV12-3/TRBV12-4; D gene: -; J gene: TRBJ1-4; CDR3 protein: CASKDSTNEKLFF; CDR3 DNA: TGTGCCAGCAAGGACTCAACTAATGAAAAACTGTTTTTT
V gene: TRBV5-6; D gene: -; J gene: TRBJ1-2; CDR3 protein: CASSLAGGGGYTF; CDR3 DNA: TGTGCCAGCAGCTTGGCGGGGGGTGGTGGCTACACCTTC
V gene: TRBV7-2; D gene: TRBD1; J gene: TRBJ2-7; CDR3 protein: CASSAGQGVYEQYF; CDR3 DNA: TGTGCCAGCAGCGCCGGACAGGGGGTCTACGAGCAGTACTTC
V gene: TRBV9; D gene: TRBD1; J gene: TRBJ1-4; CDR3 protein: CASSAVQGAGEKLFF; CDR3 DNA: TGTGCCAGCAGCGCCGTACAGGGGGCCGGAGAAAAACTGTTTTTT
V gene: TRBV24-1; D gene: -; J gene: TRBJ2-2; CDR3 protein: CATSDPRGPGELFF; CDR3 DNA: TGTGCCACCAGTGACCCCAGGGGACCCGGGGAGCTGTTTTTT
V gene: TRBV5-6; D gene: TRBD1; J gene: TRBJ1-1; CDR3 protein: CASSSARTGGENTEAFF; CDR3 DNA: TGTGCCAGCAGCAGCGCTCGAACAGGGGGTGAGAACACTGAAGCTTTCTTT
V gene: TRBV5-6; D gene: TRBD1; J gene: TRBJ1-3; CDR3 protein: CASSFDRGPGNTIYF; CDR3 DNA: TGTGCCAGCAGCTTTGACAGGGGTCCTGGAAACACCATATATTTT
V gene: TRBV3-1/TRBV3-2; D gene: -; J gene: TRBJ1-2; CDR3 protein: CASSQEVDANYGYTF; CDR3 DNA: TGTGCCAGCAGCCAAGAGGTAGATGCTAACTATGGCTACACCTTC